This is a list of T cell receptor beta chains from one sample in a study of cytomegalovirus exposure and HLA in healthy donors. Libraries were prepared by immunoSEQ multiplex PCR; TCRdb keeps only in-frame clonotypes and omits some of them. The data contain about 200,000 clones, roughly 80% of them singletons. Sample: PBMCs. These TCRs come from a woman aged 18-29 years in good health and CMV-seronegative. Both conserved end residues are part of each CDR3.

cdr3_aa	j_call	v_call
CASSQVRALETQYF	TRBJ2-5	TRBV14
CASSPDGDRVAGELFF	TRBJ2-2	TRBV5-1
CASSPLQYNEQFF	TRBJ2-1	TRBV18
CASSLADRSNTEAFF	TRBJ1-1	TRBV5-1
CASSLWGLERASDTQYF	TRBJ2-3	TRBV5-1
CASSLLLAGGRDEQYF	TRBJ2-7	TRBV5-1
CASSLDSSPEQYF	TRBJ2-7	TRBV11-2
CATQRQNTQYF	TRBJ2-3	TRBV19
CASSLGTGSIYF	TRBJ1-3	TRBV7-9
CASSVVPGGASDTQYF	TRBJ2-3	TRBV18
CASSSPRTGGYYGYTF	TRBJ1-2	TRBV19
CASSQDITGGYEQYF	TRBJ2-7	TRBV4-1
CASSGAAEAFF	TRBJ1-1	TRBV2
CSVRGGAPSSGANVLTF	TRBJ2-6	TRBV29-1
CASSLVVLAGVNEQFF	TRBJ2-1	TRBV11-2
CASRDTSLDRGQPQHF	TRBJ1-5	TRBV19